A selection of T cell receptor beta chains follows, all from one sample in a study of blood T cell repertoires in COVID-19. Profiling relied on immunoSEQ multiplex PCR, and the TCRdb table lists in-frame clones only, not all of them. The sample records roughly 260,000 clones, 65% to 80% being singletons. The source material was peripheral blood. The receptors here all came from a woman aged 40 to 50 with active or convalescent COVID-19. The CDR3 runs from the conserved cysteine through the conserved F or W. The D gene is left open where the match is weak. Clone size is not always given. Where it is, it says once, few, many or a class for expanded clones.

clone size	D gene	J gene	V gene	CDR3 protein	CDR3 DNA
few	NA	TRBJ1-4	TRBV12-5	CASGTYGVGEKLFF	TGTGCTAGTGGGACGTACGGGGTGGGAGAAAAACTGTTTTTT
once	TRBD2	TRBJ2-3	TRBV28	CASKVAGDTDTQYF	TGTGCCAGCAAAGTAGCGGGGGACACAGATACGCAGTATTTT
NA	NA	TRBJ2-5	TRBV5-1	CASSLVPSDETQYF	TGCGCCAGCAGCTTGGTTCCTAGCGACGAGACCCAGTACTTC
NA	NA	TRBJ1-6	TRBV18	CASSPGSERLFNSPLHF	TGTGCCAGCTCACCGGGAAGTGAGCGGCTTTTTAATTCACCCCTCCACTTT
NA	NA	TRBJ2-2	TRBV9	CASSVFQTAGTGELFF	TGTGCCAGCAGCGTATTTCAGACCGCGGGCACCGGGGAGCTGTTTTTT
NA	TRBD1	TRBJ1-5	TRBV6-6	CASRLTGDPHQPQHF	TGTGCCAGCAGACTGACAGGGGACCCCCATCAGCCCCAGCATTTT
NA	TRBD1	TRBJ1-2	TRBV28	CASHRPGTGYGYTF	TGTGCCAGCCATCGTCCCGGGACAGGGTATGGCTACACCTTC
NA	NA	TRBJ2-2	TRBV25-1	CASSDWGQDTGELFF	TGTGCCAGCAGTGACTGGGGGCAAGACACCGGGGAGCTGTTTTTT
NA	NA	TRBJ1-5	TRBV28	CASRTSGFQHF	TGTGCCAGCAGAACATCAGGGTTCCAGCATTTT
NA	NA	TRBJ1-2	TRBV12-3/TRBV12-4	CASRRQLNYGYTF	TGTGCCAGCAGGAGACAGTTGAACTATGGCTACACCTTC
NA	NA	TRBJ2-1	TRBV25-1	CASSDPPGNEQFF	TGTGCCAGCAGTGACCCACCGGGTAATGAGCAGTTCTTC
NA	NA	TRBJ2-1	TRBV7-6	CASSLEASRVTPYNEQFF	TGTGCCAGCAGCTTAGAGGCTAGCCGGGTGACGCCCTACAATGAGCAGTTCTTC
NA	NA	TRBJ1-6	TRBV28	CASVPEALWDSPLHF	TGTGCCAGCGTCCCTGAGGCTTTATGGGATTCACCCCTCCACTTT
NA	TRBD1	TRBJ2-6	TRBV28	CASTMTGGLGGANVLTF	TGTGCCAGCACCATGACAGGGGGCTTGGGTGGGGCCAACGTCCTGACTTTC
NA	TRBD1	TRBJ1-6	TRBV11-2	CASRTGTENSPLHF	TGTGCCAGCAGAACCGGGACAGAGAATTCACCCCTCCACTTT
few	NA	TRBJ2-1	TRBV11-2	CASSLDVGPYNEQFF	TGTGCCAGCAGCTTAGATGTGGGGCCTTACAATGAGCAGTTCTTC
NA	NA	TRBJ1-3	TRBV9	CASSVEGYSGNTIYF	TGTGCCAGCAGCGTAGAGGGGTACTCTGGAAACACCATATATTTT
once	NA	TRBJ1-3	TRBV14	CASSQTELWNTIYF	TGTGCCAGCAGCCAGACAGAATTGTGGAACACCATATATTTT
NA	TRBD1	TRBJ1-4	TRBV19	CASSIGTGRTNEKLFF	TGTGCCAGTAGTATTGGGACAGGGAGAACTAATGAAAAACTGTTTTTT
NA	TRBD1	TRBJ1-5	TRBV12-3/TRBV12-4	CASRDREAQPQHF	TGTGCCAGCAGAGACAGGGAAGCTCAGCCCCAGCATTTT
NA	TRBD1	TRBJ1-5	TRBV7-3	CASSWDRNQPQHF	TGTGCCAGCAGCTGGGACAGAAATCAGCCCCAGCATTTT
few	TRBD1	TRBJ1-5	TRBV28	CASSRIGTGGGNQPQHF	TGTGCCAGCAGCAGGATCGGGACAGGGGGGGGGAATCAGCCCCAGCATTTT
NA	TRBD1	TRBJ1-4	TRBV10-1	CASSSDRAVEKLFF	TGCGCCAGCAGTTCGGACAGGGCGGTTGAAAAACTGTTTTTT
NA	NA	TRBJ1-2	TRBV20-1	CSARLGYTF	TGCAGTGCCCGACTTGGCTACACCTTC
NA	NA	TRBJ1-3	TRBV20-1	CSASGLQFVGSSGNTIYF	TGCAGTGCTAGTGGGTTACAGTTTGTGGGGAGCTCTGGAAACACCATATATTTT
NA	NA	TRBJ2-2	TRBV19	CASSIGNTRISGELFF	TGTGCCAGTAGTATAGGAAACACGAGGATAAGCGGGGAGCTGTTTTTT
once	NA	TRBJ1-4	TRBV18	CASSGQRLEKLFF	TGTGCCAGCTCCGGACAGCGGCTAGAAAAACTGTTTTTT
NA	TRBD2	TRBJ2-3	TRBV24-1	CATRPRGGGSTDTQYF	TGTGCCACCAGACCGCGGGGCGGGGGAAGCACAGATACGCAGTATTTT
NA	NA	TRBJ1-6	TRBV10-1	CASSESRTENSPLHF	TGCGCCAGCAGTGAATCCAGGACAGAGAATTCACCCCTCCACTTT
NA	TRBD2	TRBJ2-7	TRBV28	CASSFGGASYEQYF	TGTGCCAGCAGTTTCGGGGGGGCCTCCTACGAGCAGTACTTC
few	TRBD2	TRBJ2-2	TRBV19	CASSITGGQTGELFF	TGTGCCAGTAGTATCACGGGGGGGCAAACCGGGGAGCTGTTTTTT
few	TRBD1	TRBJ2-4	TRBV3-1/TRBV3-2	CASSQDRTGGRNIQYF	TGTGCCAGCAGCCAAGATCGGACAGGGGGCAGGAACATTCAGTACTTC
once	NA	TRBJ1-1	TRBV19	CASSIVRGGTEAFF	TGTGCCAGTAGTATAGTTAGAGGGGGCACTGAAGCTTTCTTT
NA	TRBD2	TRBJ2-3	TRBV18	CASSLTSGGPDTQYF	TGTGCCAGCTCTCTGACTAGCGGGGGACCAGATACGCAGTATTTT
NA	NA	TRBJ2-7	TRBV4-1	CASSQAFQLHTYEQYF	TGCGCCAGCAGCCAAGCGTTCCAACTCCATACCTACGAGCAGTACTTC
few	NA	TRBJ1-4	TRBV9	CASSVDPTATNEKLFF	TGTGCCAGCAGCGTAGATCCGACAGCAACTAATGAAAAACTGTTTTTT
many	TRBD1	TRBJ1-6	TRBV27	CASTGTGLGRPLHF	TGTGCCAGCACCGGGACAGGGTTAGGGCGACCCCTCCACTTT
few	NA	TRBJ1-4	TRBV6-5	CASSQRVQVNEKLFF	TGTGCCAGCAGTCAAAGAGTCCAGGTTAATGAAAAACTGTTTTTT
once	NA	TRBJ1-6	TRBV30	CAWSVDSENSPLHF	TGTGCCTGGAGTGTTGACAGTGAGAATTCACCCCTCCACTTT
NA	TRBD2	TRBJ2-2	TRBV7-3	CASSLKLAGGTTGELFF	TGTGCCAGCAGCTTAAAGCTAGCGGGGGGAACCACCGGGGAGCTGTTTTTT
NA	NA	TRBJ1-2	TRBV16	CASSQSRGLGYTF	TGTGCCAGCAGCCAATCAAGAGGGCTCGGCTACACCTTC
NA	TRBD2	TRBJ2-1	TRBV5-1	CASSWTSGGAVEQFF	TGCGCCAGCAGCTGGACTAGCGGGGGGGCAGTTGAGCAGTTCTTC
NA	TRBD2	TRBJ2-4	TRBV28	CASSPGLAVAIQYF	TGTGCCAGCAGTCCTGGACTAGCGGTCGCCATTCAGTACTTC
NA	TRBD1	TRBJ1-6	TRBV7-9	CASSLQGARDSPLHF	TGTGCCAGCAGCTTGCAGGGGGCTCGTGACTCACCCCTCCACTTT
NA	NA	TRBJ1-5	TRBV7-8	CASSLGELYSNQPQHF	TGTGCCAGCAGCTTAGGTGAACTGTATAGCAATCAGCCCCAGCATTTT
NA	NA	TRBJ1-2	TRBV14	CASSSRGGTIYGYTF	TGTGCCAGCAGCTCCCGTGGAGGAACGATCTATGGCTACACCTTC
NA	NA	TRBJ1-6	TRBV6-6	CASSYSPAQFNSPLHF	TGTGCCAGCAGTTACTCGCCCGCGCAATTTAATTCACCCCTCCACTTT
NA	NA	TRBJ1-1	TRBV5-4	CASSLDRPSEAFF	TGTGCCAGCAGTCTCGACAGGCCGTCCGAAGCTTTCTTT
NA	NA	TRBJ1-2	TRBV2	CASSPSRRAYGYTF	TGTGCCAGCAGTCCAAGTCGCCGTGCGTATGGCTACACCTTC
few	TRBD1	TRBJ1-6	TRBV6-5	CASGQGAYSPLHF	TGTGCCAGCGGCCAGGGGGCATATTCACCCCTCCACTTT
NA	NA	TRBJ1-3	TRBV27	CASRDRGDSGNTIYF	TGTGCCAGCAGGGATCGAGGAGACTCTGGAAACACCATATATTTT
NA	NA	TRBJ1-3	TRBV27	CASSLSNRGNTIYF	TGTGCCAGCAGTTTATCGAACAGAGGAAACACCATATATTTT
NA	NA	TRBJ2-7	TRBV28	CASSLVGVLSEQYF	TGTGCCAGCAGTTTAGTAGGGGTCCTAAGCGAGCAGTACTTC
once	NA	TRBJ2-3	TRBV5-4	CASSLADLNTDTQYF	TGTGCCAGCAGCTTGGCCGACTTGAACACAGATACGCAGTATTTT